Listed here are 13 T cell receptor beta chains from one sample, sequenced in a study of OX40 agonist ivuxolimab in advanced cancers. The protocol was immunoSEQ multiplex PCR, while the TCRdb copy is restricted to in-frame clones and leaves out a portion. In the table there are roughly 80,000 clones, around 80% of which are singletons. Sequenced here: CD4+ or CD8+ T cells sorted from blood, sampled in a trial of the OX40 agonist ivuxolimab. The receptors here all came from an adult with an advanced solid tumor such as melanoma, head and neck, liver or kidney cancer.

The rearrangement uses TRBV28 and TRBJ1-1; D is possibly TRBD1 (5 bases). With 3 bases removed from V and 4 bases from J, the gap between germline ends came to 21 bases. Germline values: CDR1 MDHEN, CDR2 SYDVKM. CDR3 length: 17 amino acids. This CDR3 is CASSLTLGGERLTEAFF. CDR3 bases: TGTGCCAGCAGTTTGACGCTGGGAGGGGAGAGGCTCACTGAAGCTTTCTTT.

The sample holds one count of this clone. The rearrangement joins TRBV7-9 to TRBJ1-1; 7 bases line up with TRBD1. This CDR3 is 14 amino acids long. Germline CDR1 and CDR2: SEHNR and FQNEAQ (reference sequence). V was pared by 1 base and J by 3 bases, with 2 bases of the junction left unmatched. CDR3 loop: CASSLEQGYTEAFF. The CDR3 DNA sequence: TGTGCCAGCAGCTTAGAACAGGGGTACACTGAAGCTTTCTTT.

This clone was seen only once. CDR3 nucleotides: TGTGCCAGCAGTTTTTCAGTCCAGGGGTGGGAGACCCAGTACTTC. Residues: CASSFSVQGWETQYF. The chain recombines TRBV28 with TRBJ2-5; TRBD1 might be the D (6 bases). CDR1 is MDHEN, CDR2 SYDVKM, per germline. V was pared by 3 bases and J by 5 bases, with 16 bases between. This CDR3 is 15 amino acids long.

The chain combines TRBV5-1 with TRBJ1-4, with 10 bases fitting TRBD1. The V segment lost 4 bases and the J segment 8 bases; nucleotides outside the gene matches: 5. Germline CDR1 and CDR2: SGHRS and YFSETQ. CDR3 size: 14 residues. DNA of the CDR3: TGCGCCAGCAGCGACGGGACAGGGGACGAAAAACTGTTTTTT. Amino acid sequence: CASSDGTGDEKLFF. The variable domain in full, completed from reference TRBV5-1 and TRBJ1-4, reads KAGVTQTPRYLIKTRGQQVTLSCSPISGHRSVSWYQQTPGQGLQFLFEYFSETQRNKGNFPGRFSGRQFSNSRSEMNVSTLELGDSALYLCASSDGTGDEKLFFGSGTQLSVL.

This sequence joins TRBV2 and TRBJ2-7; 7 positions agree with TRBD2. Germline-derived CDR1 and CDR2 are SNHLY and FYNNEI. V dropped 4 bases and J dropped 2; count of bases not matched to a gene: 11. The CDR3 sequence is 16 residues long. CDR3 in amino acids: CASSVGLSGSAYEQYF. The DNA of the CDR3 is TGTGCCAGCAGTGTTGGTCTTAGCGGGTCTGCCTACGAGCAGTACTTC. Combining the CDR3 with reference TRBV2 and TRBJ2-7 gives the whole variable domain EPEVTQTPSHQVTQMGQEVILRCVPISNHLYFYWYRQILGQKVEFLVSFYNNEISEKSEIFDDQFSVERPDGSNFTLKIRSTKLEDSAMYFCASSVGLSGSAYEQYFGPGTRLTVT.

This CDR3 reads CAISEMGVNVLTF. Written as DNA, the CDR3 is TGTGCCATCAGTGAGATGGGTGTGAACGTCCTGACTTTC. The V gene is TRBV10-3, the J gene TRBJ2-6; D remains ambiguous. Germline V gene sequence: CDR1 ENHRY, CDR2 SYGVKD. Trimming removed 2 bases from V and 10 bases from J, with 9 bases in between. This CDR3 region has 13 residues.

CDR3 bases: TGTGCCAGCAGTTTGAACAGACTCTCTGGAAACACCATATATTTT. This sequence encodes CASSLNRLSGNTIYF. The rearrangement joins TRBV28 to TRBJ1-3; D call uncertain. This CDR3 contains 15 residues. Trimming took off 3 bases at V and 0 bases at J, with 9 bases between the two ends. The germline gives CDR1 MDHEN, CDR2 SYDVKM.

This clone was counted once. The V call is TRBV10-3, the J call TRBJ2-3, with 9 positions matching TRBD2. The CDR3 runs 13 residues. V lost 7 bases and J lost 5; bases outside the gene matches: 4. CDR1 is ENHRY and CDR2 is SYGVKD in the germline V gene. The CDR3 coding sequence is TGTGCCATCAATAGCGGGGGTCAAGATACGCAGTATTTT. It specifies CAINSGGQDTQYF.

V and J are TRBV30 and TRBJ1-1, with TRBD1 matching over 7 bases. The CDR3 is made up of 15 amino acids. Germline loops: CDR1 GTSNPN, CDR2 SVGIG (reference sequence). V shed 1 base, J shed 1 base, and the junction held 6 bases outside the gene matches. The CDR3 bases are TGTGCCTGGAGTGGAGGGGGCAGGGGGAACACTGAAGCTTTCTTT. It translates to CAWSGGGRGNTEAFF.

The chain recombines TRBV2 with TRBJ1-4, with unresolved D. Germline V CDR1 and CDR2: SNHLY, FYNNEI. V lost 7 bases, J lost 5 bases, and 11 bases lay in between. This CDR3 region has 13 residues. The CDR3 reads CASIKSVNEKLFF. DNA of the CDR3: TGTGCCAGCATAAAAAGTGTGAATGAAAAACTGTTTTTT.

The gene calls are TRBV7-3 and TRBJ2-5; possible D gene TRBD2, 6 bases. Germline CDR1 SGHTA, CDR2 FQGTGA. The germline V and J ends were trimmed by 2 bases and 2 bases, with 12 bases remaining between them. This CDR3 contains 15 residues. CDR3 in DNA: TGTGCCAGCAGCTTAGTGTCTAGCGAGCAAGAGACCCAGTACTTC. It yields the protein CASSLVSSEQETQYF.

The rearrangement uses TRBV11-2 and TRBJ1-3; no clear D. This CDR3 region has 13 residues. Germline V gene lookup returns CDR1 SGHAT and CDR2 FQNNGV. Trimming removed 6 bases from V and 0 bases from J, with 6 bases in between. The CDR3 loop reads CASSESSGNTIYF. Written as DNA, the CDR3 is TGTGCCAGCAGTGAGAGCTCTGGAAACACCATATATTTT. Full variable domain (remainder filled in from reference TRBV11-2 and TRBJ1-3): EAGVAQSPRYKIIEKRQSVAFWCNPISGHATLYWYQQILGQGPKLLIQFQNNGVVDDSQLPKDRFSAERLKGVDSTLKIQPAKLEDSAVYLCASSESSGNTIYFGEGSWLTVV.

This clone has more than one count but fewer than ten. This rearrangement joins TRBV11-2 to TRBJ2-2; 7 bases align to TRBD1. V gave up 5 bases and J gave up 6 bases; unmatched junction bases: 18. The CDR3 runs 18 residues. Germline CDR1 and CDR2: SGHAT and FQNNGV. The CDR3 protein is CASSPGQWDSRRPGELFF. The DNA for the CDR3 is TGTGCCAGCAGCCCCGGCCAGTGGGACAGCCGGCGTCCCGGGGAGCTGTTTTTT.